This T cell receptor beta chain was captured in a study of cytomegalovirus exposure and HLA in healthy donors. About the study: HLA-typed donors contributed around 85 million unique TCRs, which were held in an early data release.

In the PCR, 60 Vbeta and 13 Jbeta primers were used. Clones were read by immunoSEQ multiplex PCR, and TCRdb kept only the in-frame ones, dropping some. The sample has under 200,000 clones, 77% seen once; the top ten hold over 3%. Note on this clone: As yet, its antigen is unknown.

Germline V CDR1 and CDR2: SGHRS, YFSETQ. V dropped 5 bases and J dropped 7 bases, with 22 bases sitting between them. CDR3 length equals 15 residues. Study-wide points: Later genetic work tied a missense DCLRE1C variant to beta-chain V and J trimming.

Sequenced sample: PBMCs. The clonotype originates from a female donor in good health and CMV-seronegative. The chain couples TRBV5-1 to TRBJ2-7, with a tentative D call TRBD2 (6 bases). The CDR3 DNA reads TGCGCCAGCAGGCAAACGGGACTGTCTCCCCTAGAGCAGTACTTC. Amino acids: CASRQTGLSPLEQYF.